This T cell receptor beta chain was obtained from a study of beta chain features in type 1 diabetes. As for the study in general: The patient and healthy donor groups were comparable for age, gender and cell yields. Findings and limits, study-wide: In cDNA sequencing, cells with high TCR expression could be over-represented. TCRB CDR3s were moderately but significantly shorter in Type 1 diabetes patients in all four CD4+ subsets.

Naive, central memory, regulatory and stem cell-like memory cells within the CD4+ compartment were sorted using CD45RO/CCR7/CD25/CD127/CD95/CD27. A note on this clone: The target antigen is unknown.

The investigators reverse transcribed all of the isolated RNA, so they sequenced expressed TCRB transcripts. The repertoire was sequenced with immunoSEQ multiplex PCR; TCRdb's copy has only in-frame clones and lacks some. The repertoire includes nearly 350,000 clones, roughly 9% of them detected once, and 0.9% to 1.1% sits in the top ten. The sequence derives from a man aged 25 to 45 with type 1 diabetes. Source material: central memory CD4+ T cells from blood.

The CDR3 loop is CAWSPSGAEAFF. The CDR3 DNA reads as TGTGCCTGGAGTCCGAGTGGCGCTGAAGCTTTCTTT. The rearrangement joins TRBV30 to TRBJ1-1; D unclear. Germline V gene data show CDR1 as GTSNPN and CDR2 as SVGIG (reference sequence). Trimming took 2 bases from V and 6 from J, leaving 10 bases between them. CDR3 length equals 12 residues. Drawing the rest from reference TRBV30 and TRBJ1-1, the complete variable domain is SQTIHQWPATLVQPVGSPLSLECTVEGTSNPNLYWYRQAAGRGLQLLFYSVGIGQISSEVPQNLSASRPQDRQFILSSKKLLLSDSGFYLCAWSPSGAEAFFGQGTRLTVV.